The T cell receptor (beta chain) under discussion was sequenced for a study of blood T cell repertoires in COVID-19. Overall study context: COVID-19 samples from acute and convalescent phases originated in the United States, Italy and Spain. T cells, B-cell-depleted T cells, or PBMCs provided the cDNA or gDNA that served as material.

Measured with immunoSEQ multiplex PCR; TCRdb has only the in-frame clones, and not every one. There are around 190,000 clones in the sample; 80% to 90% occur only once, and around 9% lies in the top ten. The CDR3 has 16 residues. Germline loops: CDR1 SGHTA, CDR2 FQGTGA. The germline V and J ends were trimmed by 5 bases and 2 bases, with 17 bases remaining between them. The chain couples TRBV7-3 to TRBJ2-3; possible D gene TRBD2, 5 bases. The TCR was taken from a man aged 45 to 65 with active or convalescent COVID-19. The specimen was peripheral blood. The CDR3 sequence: CASSPGWGATTDTQYF. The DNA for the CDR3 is TGTGCCAGCAGCCCCGGTTGGGGAGCTACCACAGATACGCAGTATTTT.